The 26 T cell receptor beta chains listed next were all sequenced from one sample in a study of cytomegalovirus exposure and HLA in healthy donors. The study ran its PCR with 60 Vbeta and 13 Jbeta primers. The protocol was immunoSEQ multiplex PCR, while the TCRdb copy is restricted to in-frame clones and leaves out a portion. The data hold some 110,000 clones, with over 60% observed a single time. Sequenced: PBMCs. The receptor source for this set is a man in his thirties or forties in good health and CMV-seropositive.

Written as DNA, the CDR3 is TGTGCCAGTAGTATCGGACTAGCGGGGGGAGGGGAGCAGTTCTTC. Translating it yields CASSIGLAGGGEQFF. V is TRBV19 and J is TRBJ2-1; 14 nucleotides line up with TRBD2. Germline CDR1 LNHDA, CDR2 SQIVND (reference sequence). Trimming at V came to 3 bases and at J to 10 bases, leaving 5 bases not matched to a gene. This CDR3 contains 15 residues.

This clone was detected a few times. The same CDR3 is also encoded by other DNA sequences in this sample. The CDR3 coding sequence is TGCGCCAGCAGCCTCCAGGGTAATGAAAAACTGTTTTTT. This sequence encodes CASSLQGNEKLFF. This chain connects TRBV5-1 to TRBJ1-4, with a tentative D call TRBD1 (5 bases). Trimming removed 4 bases at V and 4 bases at J, with 8 bases between. The CDR3 covers 13 residues. Germline values: CDR1 SGHRS, CDR2 YFSETQ.

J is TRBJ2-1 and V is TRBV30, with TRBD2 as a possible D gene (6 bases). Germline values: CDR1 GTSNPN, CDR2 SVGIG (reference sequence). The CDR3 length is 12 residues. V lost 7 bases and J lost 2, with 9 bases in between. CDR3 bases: TGTGCCTCCGGCGGGGCCTACAATGAGCAGTTCTTC. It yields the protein CASGGAYNEQFF.

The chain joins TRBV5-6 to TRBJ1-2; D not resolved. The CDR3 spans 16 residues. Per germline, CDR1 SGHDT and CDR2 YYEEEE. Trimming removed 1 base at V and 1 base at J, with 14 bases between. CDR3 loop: CASSLPGSTINYGYTF. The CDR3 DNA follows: TGTGCCAGCAGCTTGCCAGGCAGTACGATTAACTATGGCTACACCTTC.

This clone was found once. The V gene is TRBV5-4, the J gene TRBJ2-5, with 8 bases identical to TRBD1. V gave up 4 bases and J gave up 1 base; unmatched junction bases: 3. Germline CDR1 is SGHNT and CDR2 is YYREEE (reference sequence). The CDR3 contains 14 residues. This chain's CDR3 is CASSPGGSQETQYF. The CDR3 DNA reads TGTGCCAGCAGCCCAGGGGGCTCCCAAGAGACCCAGTACTTC. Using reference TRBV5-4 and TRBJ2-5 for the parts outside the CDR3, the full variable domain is ETGVTQSPTHLIKTRGQQVTLRCSSQSGHNTVSWYQQALGQGPQFIFQYYREEENGRGNFPPRFSGLQFPNYSSELNVNALELDDSALYLCASSPGGSQETQYFGPGTRLLVL.

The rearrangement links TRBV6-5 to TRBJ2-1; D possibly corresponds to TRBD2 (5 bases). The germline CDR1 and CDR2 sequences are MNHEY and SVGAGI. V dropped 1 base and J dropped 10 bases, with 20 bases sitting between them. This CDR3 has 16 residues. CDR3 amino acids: CASSYLGYRGAQEQFF. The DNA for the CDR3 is TGTGCCAGCAGTTACTTGGGCTACCGGGGAGCCCAGGAGCAGTTCTTC.

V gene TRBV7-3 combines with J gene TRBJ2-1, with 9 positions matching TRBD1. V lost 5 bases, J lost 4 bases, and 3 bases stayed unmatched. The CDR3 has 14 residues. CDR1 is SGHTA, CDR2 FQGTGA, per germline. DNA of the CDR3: TGTGCCAGCAGCCTGACAGGGGGGTACAATGAGCAGTTCTTC. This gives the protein CASSLTGGYNEQFF. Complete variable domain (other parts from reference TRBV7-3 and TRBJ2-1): GAGVSQTPSNKVTEKGKYVELRCDPISGHTALYWYRQSLGQGPEFLIYFQGTGAADDSGLPNDRFFAVRPEGSVSTLKIQRTERGDSAVYLCASSLTGGYNEQFFGPGTRLTVL.

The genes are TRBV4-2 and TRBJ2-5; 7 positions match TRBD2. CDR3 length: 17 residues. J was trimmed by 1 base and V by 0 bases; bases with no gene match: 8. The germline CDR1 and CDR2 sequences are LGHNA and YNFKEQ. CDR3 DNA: TGTGCCAGCAGCCAAGATAAAGGTGGGGGGGGCCAAGAGACCCAGTACTTC. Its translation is CASSQDKGGGGQETQYF.

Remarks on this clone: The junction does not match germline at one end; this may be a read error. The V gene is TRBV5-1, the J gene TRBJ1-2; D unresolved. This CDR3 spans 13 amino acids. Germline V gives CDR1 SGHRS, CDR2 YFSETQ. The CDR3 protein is CASSLEGNYGYPF. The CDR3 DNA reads TGCGCCAGCAGCTTAGAGGGTAACTATGGCTACCCCTTC.

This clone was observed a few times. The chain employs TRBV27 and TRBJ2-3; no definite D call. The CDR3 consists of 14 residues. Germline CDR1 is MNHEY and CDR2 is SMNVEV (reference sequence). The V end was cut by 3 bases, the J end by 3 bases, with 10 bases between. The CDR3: CASSLRRLTDTQYF. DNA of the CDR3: TGTGCCAGCAGTTTGCGCCGCCTGACAGATACGCAGTATTTT.

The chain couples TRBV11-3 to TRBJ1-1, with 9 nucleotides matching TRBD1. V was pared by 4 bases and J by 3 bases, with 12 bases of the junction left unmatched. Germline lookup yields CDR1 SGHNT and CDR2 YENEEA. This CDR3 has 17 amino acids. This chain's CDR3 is CASSSGPGTGSDTEAFF. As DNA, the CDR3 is TGTGCCAGCAGCTCCGGTCCCGGGACAGGGTCCGACACTGAAGCTTTCTTT.

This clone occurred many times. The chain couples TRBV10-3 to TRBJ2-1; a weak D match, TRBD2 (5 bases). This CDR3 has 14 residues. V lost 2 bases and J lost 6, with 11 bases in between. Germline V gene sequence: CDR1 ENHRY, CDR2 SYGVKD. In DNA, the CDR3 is TGTGCCATCAGTGAGGACCTGGGGAGCAATGAGCAGTTCTTC. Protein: CAISEDLGSNEQFF.

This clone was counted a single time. DNA for the CDR3: TGTGCCAGCAGTGCTACGGGAGCGGGGGGGACTCAAGAGACCCAGTACTTC. It yields the protein CASSATGAGGTQETQYF. The chain uses TRBV9 and TRBJ2-5; 10 nucleotides align to TRBD2. Trimming removed 5 bases from V and 2 bases from J; junction bases left unmatched: 12. Germline assignment: CDR1 SGDLS and CDR2 YYNGEE. The CDR3 is made up of 17 amino acids.

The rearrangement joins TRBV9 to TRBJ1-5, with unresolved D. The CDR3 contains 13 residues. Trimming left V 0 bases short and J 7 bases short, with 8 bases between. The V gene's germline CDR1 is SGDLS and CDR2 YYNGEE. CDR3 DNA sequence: TGTGCCAGCAGCGTAGATGGGAGGCAGCCCCAGCATTTT. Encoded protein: CASSVDGRQPQHF.

CDR3 protein: CASSEMGLSSNTEAFF. The CDR3 region has the DNA TGCGCCAGCAGTGAGATGGGCCTGTCCTCGAACACTGAAGCTTTCTTT. V usage is TRBV10-2 and J usage is TRBJ1-1; D remains unclear. Germline V lookup: CDR1 WSHSY, CDR2 SAAADI. The CDR3 spans 16 residues. V gave up 2 bases and J gave up 1 base, with 14 bases separating them.

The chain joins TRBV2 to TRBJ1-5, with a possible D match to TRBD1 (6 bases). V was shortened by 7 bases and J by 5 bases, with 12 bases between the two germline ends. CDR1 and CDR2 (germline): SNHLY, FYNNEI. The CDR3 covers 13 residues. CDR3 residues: CASKRDKYQPQHF. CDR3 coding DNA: TGTGCCAGCAAACGGGACAAATATCAGCCCCAGCATTTT.

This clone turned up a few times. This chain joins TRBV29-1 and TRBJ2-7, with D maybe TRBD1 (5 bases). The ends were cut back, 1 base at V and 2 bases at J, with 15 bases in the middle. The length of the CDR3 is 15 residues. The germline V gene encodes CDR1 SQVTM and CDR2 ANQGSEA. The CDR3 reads CSVEGSGRETYEQYF. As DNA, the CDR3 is TGCAGCGTTGAAGGGTCAGGCAGGGAAACCTACGAGCAGTACTTC.

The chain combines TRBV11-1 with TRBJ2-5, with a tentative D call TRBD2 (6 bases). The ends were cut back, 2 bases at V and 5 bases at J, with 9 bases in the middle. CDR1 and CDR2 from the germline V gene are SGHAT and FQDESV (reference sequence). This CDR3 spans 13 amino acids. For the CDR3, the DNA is TGTGCCAGCAGCTTAAGCGGGTGGGAGACCCAGTACTTC. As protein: CASSLSGWETQYF.

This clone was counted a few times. The CDR3 loop is CASSTGQNYGYTF. DNA for the CDR3: TGTGCCAGCAGCACGGGACAGAACTATGGCTACACCTTC. The gene calls are TRBV5-4 and TRBJ1-2; 7 nucleotides line up with TRBD1. CDR3 length equals 13 residues. The ends lost 4 bases at V and 2 bases at J; junction bases unmatched: 2. The germline V gene encodes CDR1 SGHNT and CDR2 YYREEE (reference sequence).

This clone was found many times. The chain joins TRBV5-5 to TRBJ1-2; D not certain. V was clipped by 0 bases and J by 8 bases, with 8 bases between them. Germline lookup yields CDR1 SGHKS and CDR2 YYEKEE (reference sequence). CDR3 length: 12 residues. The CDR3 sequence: CASSLEEGGYTF. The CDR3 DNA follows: TGTGCCAGCAGCTTGGAAGAGGGAGGCTACACCTTC.

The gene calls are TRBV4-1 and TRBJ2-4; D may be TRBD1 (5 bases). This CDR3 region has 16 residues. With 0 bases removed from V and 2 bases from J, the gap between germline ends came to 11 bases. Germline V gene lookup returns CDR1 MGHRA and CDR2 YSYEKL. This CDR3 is CASSQDQGRTKNIQYF. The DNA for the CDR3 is TGCGCCAGCAGCCAAGATCAGGGTCGCACCAAAAACATTCAGTACTTC.

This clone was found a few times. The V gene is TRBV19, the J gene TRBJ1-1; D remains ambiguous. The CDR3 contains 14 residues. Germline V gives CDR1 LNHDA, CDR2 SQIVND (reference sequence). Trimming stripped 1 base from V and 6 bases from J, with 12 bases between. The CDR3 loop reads CASSIVLGEAEAFF. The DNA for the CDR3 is TGTGCCAGTAGTATAGTTCTGGGAGAGGCTGAAGCTTTCTTT.

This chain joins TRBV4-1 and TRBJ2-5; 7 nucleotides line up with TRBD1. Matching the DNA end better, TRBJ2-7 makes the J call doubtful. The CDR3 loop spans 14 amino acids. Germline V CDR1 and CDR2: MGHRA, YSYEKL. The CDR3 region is CASRPGTAAYEQYF. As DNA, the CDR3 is TGCGCCAGCAGGCCGGGGACAGCAGCCTACGAGCAGTACTTC.

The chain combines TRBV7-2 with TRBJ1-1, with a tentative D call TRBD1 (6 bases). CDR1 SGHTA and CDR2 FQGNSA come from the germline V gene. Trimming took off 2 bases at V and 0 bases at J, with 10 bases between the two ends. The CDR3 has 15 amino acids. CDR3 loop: CASSLQGFMNTEAFF. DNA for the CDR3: TGTGCCAGCAGCTTACAGGGGTTCATGAACACTGAAGCTTTCTTT.

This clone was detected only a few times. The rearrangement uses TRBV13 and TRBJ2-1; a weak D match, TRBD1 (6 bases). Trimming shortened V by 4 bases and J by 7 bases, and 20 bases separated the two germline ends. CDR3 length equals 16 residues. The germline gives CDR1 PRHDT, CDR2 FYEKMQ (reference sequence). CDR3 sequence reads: CASSSRTAEGGNEQFF. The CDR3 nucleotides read TGTGCCAGCAGCTCTAGGACAGCCGAGGGCGGGAATGAGCAGTTCTTC.

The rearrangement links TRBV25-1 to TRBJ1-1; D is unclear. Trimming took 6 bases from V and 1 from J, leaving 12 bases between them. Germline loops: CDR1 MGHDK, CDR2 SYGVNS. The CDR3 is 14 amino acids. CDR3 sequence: CASRPVGPNTEAFF. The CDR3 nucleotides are TGTGCCAGCAGACCGGTTGGTCCGAACACTGAAGCTTTCTTT. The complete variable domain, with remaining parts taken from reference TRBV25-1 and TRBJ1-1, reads EADIYQTPRYLVIGTGKKITLECSQTMGHDKMYWYQQDPGMELHLIHYSYGVNSTEKGDLSSESTVSRIRTEHFPLTLESARPSHTSQYLCASRPVGPNTEAFFGQGTRLTVV.